Reported below is one T cell receptor (beta chain). Its target is unknown. Those donating, healthy Caucasian individuals from Russia, were aged about 6 to 100. The record originates from a study of blood T cells in healthy people across ages. Study results and caveats: The percentage of naive T cells correlated strongly with TCR beta diversity.

V dropped 0 bases and J dropped 4; count of bases not matched to a gene: 5. Germline lookup yields CDR1 SGDLS and CDR2 YYNGEE. There are 15 residues in the CDR3. A second PCR, run for about 7 to 11 cycles, used a sample-barcoded 5' primer plus a J-beta primer mix. TCRdb used MiXCR to reprocess the 5' RACE reads, holding one entry per CDR3 protein. The top ten clones hold about 8% of a sample with about 1,500,000 distinct CDR3 sequences, 28% of them seen once. The sequence was obtained from a woman aged 30 to 39 in good health. This chain connects TRBV9 to TRBJ2-7; 9 bases align to TRBD2. Sequenced sample: blood. In nucleotides, the CDR3 is TGTGCCAGCAGCGTAGAGGCGGGAGGGCCATACGAGCAGTACTTC. It codes for CASSVEAGGPYEQYF.